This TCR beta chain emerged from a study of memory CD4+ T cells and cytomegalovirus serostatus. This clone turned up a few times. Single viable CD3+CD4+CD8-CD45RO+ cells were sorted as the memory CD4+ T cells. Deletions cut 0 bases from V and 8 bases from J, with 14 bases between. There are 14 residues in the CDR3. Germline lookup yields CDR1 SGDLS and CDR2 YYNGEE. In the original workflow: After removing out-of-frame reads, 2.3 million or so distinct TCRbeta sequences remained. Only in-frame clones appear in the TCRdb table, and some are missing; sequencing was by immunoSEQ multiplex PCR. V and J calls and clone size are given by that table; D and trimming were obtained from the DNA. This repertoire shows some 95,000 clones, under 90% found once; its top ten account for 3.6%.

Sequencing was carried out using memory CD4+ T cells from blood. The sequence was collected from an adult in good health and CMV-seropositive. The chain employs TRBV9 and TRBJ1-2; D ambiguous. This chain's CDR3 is CASSVAAGGLGYTF. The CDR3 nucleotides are TGTGCCAGCAGCGTAGCCGCGGGAGGCTTGGGCTACACCTTC.